One and the same sample provided the 27 T cell receptor beta chains below, sequenced in a study of blood T cell repertoires in COVID-19. Profiled with immunoSEQ multiplex PCR; TCRdb holds only in-frame clones, not every one. This sample has 330,000 or so clones, with roughly 88% found just once. Sequences were obtained from PBMCs or T cells enriched from blood (not recorded which). These receptors were taken from a young man who had recovered from COVID-19.

This chain links TRBV3-1 (or the pseudogene TRBV3-2) with TRBJ2-2; 8 nucleotides match TRBD2. V was clipped by 2 bases and J by 4 bases; unmatched bases: 6. Germline assignment: CDR1 LGHDT and CDR2 YNNKEL (reference sequence). This CDR3 is 16 amino acids long. The chain's CDR3 is CASSQREGLGTGELFF. The DNA of the CDR3 is TGTGCCAGCAGCCAACGGGAGGGGCTTGGCACCGGGGAGCTGTTTTTT.

Worth noting for this clone: The identical CDR3 is also encoded by other nucleotide sequences in the sample. CDR3 in amino acids: CSVRDSYEQYF. In DNA, the CDR3 is TGCAGCGTGCGGGACAGCTACGAGCAGTACTTC. The V and J genes are TRBV29-1 and TRBJ2-7, with D maybe TRBD1 (7 bases). Per germline, CDR1 SQVTM and CDR2 ANQGSEA. V was shortened by 6 bases and J by 3 bases, with 9 bases between the two germline ends. The CDR3 length is 11 residues.

As DNA, the CDR3 is TGTGCCAGCTCACCCAGCCAGGGGGGTGCTATGAACACTGAAGCTTTCTTT. This sequence encodes CASSPSQGGAMNTEAFF. The chain couples TRBV18 to TRBJ1-1; 7 positions match TRBD1. With 3 bases clipped from V and 0 bases from J, the junction kept 10 bases outside the gene matches. Germline V CDR1 and CDR2: KGHSH, LQKENI. The CDR3 runs 17 residues.

The chain carries TRBV2 and TRBJ1-2, with no clear D. Between the trimmed V and J ends, which lost 6 bases and 0 bases, there was a span of 11 bases. The length of the CDR3 is 14 residues. Looked up from germline, CDR1 is SNHLY and CDR2 is FYNNEI. The CDR3 DNA is TGTGCCAGCAGAGACCGGGTTTCTAACTATGGCTACACCTTC. Protein: CASRDRVSNYGYTF.

In DNA form, the CDR3 reads TGTGCCAGCAGTGAAGTTACAGGGGGGGAGACCCAGTACTTC. Amino acids: CASSEVTGGETQYF. The rearrangement uses TRBV2 and TRBJ2-5; TRBD1 matches at 8 bases. Germline lookup yields CDR1 SNHLY and CDR2 FYNNEI. V lost 1 base, J lost 5 bases, and 3 bases stayed unmatched. The length of the CDR3 is 14 residues.

This clone was seen just once. The chain carries TRBV10-3 and TRBJ1-5; 9 bases fit TRBD1. This CDR3 region has 15 residues. Trimming took 5 bases from V and 1 from J; bases not matched to a gene: 3. Germline V gene data show CDR1 as ENHRY and CDR2 as SYGVKD. The CDR3 protein is CAISPTGGSNQPQHF. CDR3 in DNA: TGTGCCATCAGTCCCACAGGGGGCAGCAATCAGCCCCAGCATTTT.

The chain couples TRBV7-9 to TRBJ2-3; 8 bases align to TRBD1. J lost 0 bases, V lost 5 bases, and 10 bases had no gene match. This CDR3 spans 17 amino acids. Germline V gene lookup returns CDR1 SEHNR and CDR2 FQNEAQ (reference sequence). As DNA, the CDR3 is TGTGCCAGCAGCCACCCCACGCGGGACAGGAGCACAGATACGCAGTATTTT. This translates into CASSHPTRDRSTDTQYF. The complete variable domain, with remaining parts taken from reference TRBV7-9 and TRBJ2-3, reads DTGVSQNPRHKITKRGQNVTFRCDPISEHNRLYWYRQTLGQGPEFLTYFQNEAQLEKSRLLSDRFSAERPKGSFSTLEIQRTEQGDSAMYLCASSHPTRDRSTDTQYFGPGTRLTVL.

This chain joins TRBV7-2 and TRBJ2-7; 10 bases are a match to TRBD1. CDR3 size: 13 residues. V lost 4 bases to trimming and J lost 3 bases; unmatched junction nucleotides: 0. Germline V gene sequence: CDR1 SGHTA, CDR2 FQGNSA. The CDR3 protein is CASSWDRGYEQYF. The DNA of the CDR3 is TGTGCCAGCAGCTGGGACAGGGGCTACGAGCAGTACTTC.

This clone was detected only a few times. This rearrangement joins TRBV25-1 to TRBJ2-7, with 7 bases matching TRBD1. The CDR3 totals 14 residues. Germline CDR1 MGHDK, CDR2 SYGVNS. The V segment lost 9 bases and the J segment 2 bases; nucleotides outside the gene matches: 10. The CDR3 nucleotides read TGTGCCAGTGGACGGGACAGTACTCCCTACGAGCAGTACTTC. It translates to CASGRDSTPYEQYF.

This chain connects TRBV28 to TRBJ1-4, with no clear D. The CDR3 runs to 14 residues. Germline V gene sequence: CDR1 MDHEN, CDR2 SYDVKM. V lost 5 bases and J lost 10, with 17 bases in between. In nucleotides, the CDR3 is TGTGCCAGCAGTCAACCCTTAGGGAGAGGAAAACTGTTTTTT. Translated, it gives CASSQPLGRGKLFF.

The chain employs TRBV28 and TRBJ1-2; 7 nucleotides align to TRBD1. The CDR3 is 14 amino acids. V lost 11 bases and J lost 1; bases outside the gene matches: 10. From germline, CDR1 is MDHEN and CDR2 SYDVKM. The CDR3 region has the DNA TGTGCCGCCTCAAGGGACAGCCTTAACTATGGCTACACCTTC. Its translation: CAASRDSLNYGYTF.

The chain employs TRBV6-5 and TRBJ1-4; 11 bases fit TRBD1. The trim removed 2 bases at V and 7 bases at J, leaving 6 bases unmatched. The CDR3 spans 16 residues. Germline-derived CDR1 and CDR2 are MNHEY and SVGAGI. The CDR3 bases are TGTGCCAGCAGTTACCTATCGGGACAGGGGGGTGAAAAACTGTTTTTT. Protein product: CASSYLSGQGGEKLFF.

The chain uses TRBV24-1 and TRBJ1-2; possible D gene TRBD1, 5 bases. Germline lookup yields CDR1 KGHDR and CDR2 SFDVKD. The CDR3 covers 15 residues. With 3 bases removed from V and 0 bases from J, the gap between germline ends came to 10 bases. This CDR3 reads CATSDTGHSNYGYTF. The CDR3 DNA reads TGTGCCACCAGTGATACAGGACACTCTAACTATGGCTACACCTTC.

This clone came up once. V gene TRBV7-9 combines with J gene TRBJ1-1, with D possibly TRBD1 on 5 matching bases. Trimming left V 2 bases short and J 7 bases short, with 29 bases between. The CDR3 runs 19 residues. Per germline, CDR1 SEHNR and CDR2 FQNEAQ (reference sequence). Here the CDR3 DNA reads TGTGCCAGCAGCTTAAGGTCCCTCCCGGGGGGGGAGGCGCTCATTGAAGCTTTCTTT. Its translation is CASSLRSLPGGEALIEAFF.

This clone was recorded many times. The rearrangement joins TRBV2 to TRBJ1-4, with no clear D. With 4 bases removed from V and 5 bases from J, the gap between germline ends came to 14 bases. This CDR3 is built from 15 residues. Per germline, CDR1 SNHLY and CDR2 FYNNEI. The CDR3 is CASSGITSLNEKLFF. The CDR3 DNA reads TGTGCCAGCAGTGGAATCACTAGCCTGAATGAAAAACTGTTTTTT.

The CDR3 sequence is CASSTPAGTGRRGGEPDLNTEAFF. CDR3 coding DNA: TGCGCCAGCAGTACACCCGCCGGGACAGGGAGGCGGGGAGGGGAACCCGACTTGAACACTGAAGCTTTCTTT. V gene TRBV10-1 combines with J gene TRBJ1-1; TRBD1 matches 9 bases. The V gene end was trimmed by 5 bases and the J gene end by 0 bases; junction bases not matched to a gene: 31. Germline V gene sequence: CDR1 WNHNN, CDR2 SYGVQD (reference sequence). CDR3 length: 24 residues.

The sample holds a few counts of this clone. This chain joins TRBV11-3 and TRBJ1-6, with TRBD1 matching 8 bases. Germline loops: CDR1 SGHNT, CDR2 YENEEA. The CDR3 sequence is 17 residues long. V was pared by 5 bases and J by 7 bases, with 13 bases of the junction left unmatched. CDR3 in amino acids: CASSPSDRTGWNSPLHF. The CDR3 DNA reads as TGTGCCAGCAGCCCAAGCGACCGGACAGGGTGGAATTCACCCCTCCACTTT.

The J gene is TRBJ2-1, the V gene TRBV24-1, with 8 bases aligning to TRBD1. Germline CDR1 reads KGHDR; CDR2 reads SFDVKD. CDR3 size: 14 residues. After removal of 5 bases from V and 8 bases from J, the junction contained 7 bases not matched to a gene. CDR3 sequence: CATSAGQGVHEQFF. CDR3 coding DNA: TGTGCCACCAGTGCCGGACAGGGAGTCCATGAGCAGTTCTTC.

The rearrangement joins TRBV27 to TRBJ2-7; TRBD1 aligns across 7 bases. Trimming cost V 0 bases and J 4 bases; bases outside gene matches: 12. Germline-derived CDR1 and CDR2 are MNHEY and SMNVEV (reference sequence). There are 17 residues in the CDR3. The CDR3 here is CASSLSFTGARGYEQYF. Here the CDR3 DNA reads TGTGCCAGCAGTTTATCTTTTACTGGCGCCAGGGGGTACGAGCAGTACTTC.

J is TRBJ2-7 and V is TRBV5-1, with D perhaps TRBD2 (6 bases). V was shortened by 3 bases and J by 9 bases, with 10 bases between the two germline ends. The CDR3 totals 11 residues. The germline V gene has CDR1 SGHRS and CDR2 YFSETQ. DNA of the CDR3: TGCGCCAGCAGCTCGGGACTGTCGCAGTACTTC. Its protein product is CASSSGLSQYF. Variable domain in full (rest from reference TRBV5-1 and TRBJ2-7): KAGVTQTPRYLIKTRGQQVTLSCSPISGHRSVSWYQQTPGQGLQFLFEYFSETQRNKGNFPGRFSGRQFSNSRSEMNVSTLELGDSALYLCASSSGLSQYFGPGTRLTVT.

The J gene is TRBJ2-3, the V gene TRBV5-1, with 13 bases fitting TRBD2. The germline V gene encodes CDR1 SGHRS and CDR2 YFSETQ. The CDR3 contains 18 residues. The ends lost 0 bases at V and 0 bases at J; junction bases unmatched: 4. The CDR3, as DNA: TGCGCCAGCAGCTTGGGACTAGCGGGGGGCTCTAGCACAGATACGCAGTATTTT. This translates into CASSLGLAGGSSTDTQYF.

V usage is TRBV19 and J usage is TRBJ1-2; 8 positions agree with TRBD1. The CDR3 is 13 residues long. Germline V lookup: CDR1 LNHDA, CDR2 SQIVND (reference sequence). V dropped 5 bases and J dropped 7; count of bases not matched to a gene: 6. This CDR3 is CASSVQGALGYTF. Here the CDR3 DNA reads TGTGCCAGTAGTGTCCAGGGGGCGCTTGGCTACACCTTC.

The CDR3 nucleotides read TGTGCCAGCAGCGTCATTACAGGGGAATCACCCCTCCACTTT. As protein: CASSVITGESPLHF. This rearrangement joins TRBV7-8 to TRBJ1-6; 7 bases are shared with TRBD1. Germline values: CDR1 SGHVS, CDR2 FQNEAQ. This CDR3 is built from 14 residues. V trimming: 5 bases; J trimming: 10 bases; junction bases outside the gene matches: 8.

This clone came up a few times. This chain joins TRBV2 and TRBJ2-3; TRBD1 matches 7 bases. The CDR3 runs to 14 residues. From germline, CDR1 is SNHLY and CDR2 FYNNEI. The V segment lost 5 bases and the J segment 4 bases; nucleotides outside the gene matches: 6. The CDR3: CASSKDRTADTQYF. CDR3 in DNA: TGTGCCAGCAGTAAGGACAGGACCGCAGATACGCAGTATTTT.

CDR3 amino acids: CASSPLSPGGNEKLFF. CDR3 sequence (DNA): TGTGCCAGCTCACCACTTTCTCCAGGAGGGAATGAAAAACTGTTTTTT. V gene TRBV18 combines with J gene TRBJ1-4; D call uncertain. V dropped 1 base and J dropped 5 bases, with 14 bases sitting between them. Germline CDR1 reads KGHSH; CDR2 reads LQKENI. The CDR3 consists of 16 residues.

The chain recombines TRBV9 with TRBJ2-3, with TRBD1 identical over 7 bases. Looked up from germline, CDR1 is SGDLS and CDR2 is YYNGEE. V lost 3 bases to trimming and J lost 2 bases; unmatched junction nucleotides: 6. This CDR3 has 15 amino acids. CDR3 coding DNA: TGTGCCAGCAGCGGTCGGGACAGCCTCACAGATACGCAGTATTTT. It translates to CASSGRDSLTDTQYF.

The chain employs TRBV28 and TRBJ1-6; the D is unclear. Per germline, CDR1 MDHEN and CDR2 SYDVKM. The CDR3 totals 14 residues. V was shortened by 4 bases and J by 9 bases, with 13 bases between the two germline ends. CDR3 sequence (DNA): TGTGCCAGCAGTTCGTCCGGGGATAGTTCACCCCTCCACTTT. Amino acids: CASSSSGDSSPLHF.